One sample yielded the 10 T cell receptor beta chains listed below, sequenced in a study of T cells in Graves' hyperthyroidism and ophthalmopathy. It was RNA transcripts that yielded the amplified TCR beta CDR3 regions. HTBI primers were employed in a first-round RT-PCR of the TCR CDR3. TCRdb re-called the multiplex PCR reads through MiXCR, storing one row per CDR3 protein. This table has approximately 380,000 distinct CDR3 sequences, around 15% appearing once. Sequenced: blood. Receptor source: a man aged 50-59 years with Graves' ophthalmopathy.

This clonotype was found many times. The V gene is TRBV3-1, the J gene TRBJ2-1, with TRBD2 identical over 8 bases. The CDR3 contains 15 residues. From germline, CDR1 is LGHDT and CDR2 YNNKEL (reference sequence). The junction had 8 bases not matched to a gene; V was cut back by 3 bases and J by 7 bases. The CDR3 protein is CASSHSAGARNEQFF. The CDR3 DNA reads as TGTGCCAGCAGCCATTCAGCGGGAGCGAGGAATGAGCAGTTCTTC.

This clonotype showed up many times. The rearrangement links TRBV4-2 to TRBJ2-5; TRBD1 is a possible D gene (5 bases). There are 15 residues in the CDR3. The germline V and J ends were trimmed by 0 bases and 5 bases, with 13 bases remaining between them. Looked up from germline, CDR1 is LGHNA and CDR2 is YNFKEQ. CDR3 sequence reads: CASSQDLGARETQYF. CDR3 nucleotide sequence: TGTGCCAGCAGCCAAGATTTAGGGGCACGGGAGACCCAGTACTTC.

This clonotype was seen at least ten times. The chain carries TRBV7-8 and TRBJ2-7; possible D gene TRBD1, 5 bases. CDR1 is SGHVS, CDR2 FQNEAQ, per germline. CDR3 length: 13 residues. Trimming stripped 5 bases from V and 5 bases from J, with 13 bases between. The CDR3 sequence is CASSQLLTDEQYF. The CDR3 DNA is TGTGCCAGCAGCCAACTTTTGACAGACGAGCAGTACTTC.

The CDR3 DNA reads as TGTGCCAGCAGCTTAGACGGCTCAACTAATGAAAAACTGTTTTTT. Translating it yields CASSLDGSTNEKLFF. The V call is TRBV7-9, the J call TRBJ1-4; D remains unclear. Trimming left V 1 base short and J 0 bases short, with 6 bases between. This CDR3 contains 15 residues. The germline V gene has CDR1 SEHNR and CDR2 FQNEAQ (reference sequence). The full variable domain, completed using reference TRBV7-9 and TRBJ1-4, is DTGVSQNPRHKITKRGQNVTFRCDPISEHNRLYWYRQTLGQGPEFLTYFQNEAQLEKSRLLSDRFSAERPKGSFSTLEIQRTEQGDSAMYLCASSLDGSTNEKLFFGSGTQLSVL.

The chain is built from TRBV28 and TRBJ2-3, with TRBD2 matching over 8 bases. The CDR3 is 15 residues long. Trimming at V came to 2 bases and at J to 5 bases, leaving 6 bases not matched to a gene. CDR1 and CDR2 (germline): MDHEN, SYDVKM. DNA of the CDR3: TGTGCCAGCAGTTTACCGGGACTAGGGAGAGATACGCAGTATTTT. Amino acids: CASSLPGLGRDTQYF. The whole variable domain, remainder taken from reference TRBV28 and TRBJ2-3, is DVKVTQSSRYLVKRTGEKVFLECVQDMDHENMFWYRQDPGLGLRLIYFSYDVKMKEKGDIPEGYSVSREKKERFSLILESASTNQTSMYLCASSLPGLGRDTQYFGPGTRLTVL.

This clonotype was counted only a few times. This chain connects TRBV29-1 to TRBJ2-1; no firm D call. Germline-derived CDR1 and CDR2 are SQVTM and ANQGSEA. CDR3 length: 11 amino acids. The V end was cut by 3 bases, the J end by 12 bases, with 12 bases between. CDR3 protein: CSVDLATGQFF. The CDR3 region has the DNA TGCAGCGTTGATTTGGCCACGGGGCAGTTCTTC.

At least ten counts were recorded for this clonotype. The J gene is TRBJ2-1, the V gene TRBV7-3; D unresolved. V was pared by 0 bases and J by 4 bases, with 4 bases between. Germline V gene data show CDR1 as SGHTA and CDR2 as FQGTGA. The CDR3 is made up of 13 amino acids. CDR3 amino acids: CASSLTGYNEQFF. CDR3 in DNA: TGTGCCAGCAGCTTAACCGGATACAATGAGCAGTTCTTC.

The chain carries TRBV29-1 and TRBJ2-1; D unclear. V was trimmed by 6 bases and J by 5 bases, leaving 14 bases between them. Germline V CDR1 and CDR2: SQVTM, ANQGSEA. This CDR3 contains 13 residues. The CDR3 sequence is CSVSRHGNNEQFF. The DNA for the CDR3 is TGCAGCGTCTCGAGGCATGGGAACAATGAGCAGTTCTTC.

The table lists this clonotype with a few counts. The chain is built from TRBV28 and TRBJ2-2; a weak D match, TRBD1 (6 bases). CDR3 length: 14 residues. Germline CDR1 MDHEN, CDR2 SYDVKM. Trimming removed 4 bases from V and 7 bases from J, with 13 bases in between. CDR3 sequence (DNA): TGTGCCAGCAGTTCCCCAGGGGCGGGCGGGGAGCTGTTTTTT. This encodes CASSSPGAGGELFF.

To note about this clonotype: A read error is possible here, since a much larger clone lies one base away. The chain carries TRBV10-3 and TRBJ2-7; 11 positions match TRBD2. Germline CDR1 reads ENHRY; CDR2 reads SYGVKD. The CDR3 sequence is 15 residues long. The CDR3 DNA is TGTGCCACCAGAACCGGGACTAGCGGCTACTACGAGAAGTACTTC. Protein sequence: CATRTGTSGYYEKYF.